This T cell receptor beta chain is from a study of vaccination and CD4 T cells after COVID-19. Study findings and constraints: SARS-CoV-2-reactive clonotypes showed a nonsignificant median rise from 21 to 38.

CDR1 is MNHEY and CDR2 is SMNVEV in the germline V gene (reference sequence). The CDR3 is 17 amino acids. Between the trimmed V and J ends, which lost 6 bases and 0 bases, there was a span of 15 bases. Described treatment: approximately nine-day PBMC culture with coronavirus spike peptide pools or control peptides (ViraFEST assay). With peptide pools, ViraFEST first expanded antigen-specific T cells and afterwards sequenced their TCRs. The Oncomine TCR Beta short-read assay sequenced DNA from cultured CD4+ T cells. Cultured CD4+ T cells were the source of extracted genomic DNA. TCRdb redid the calling of the PCR reads with MiXCR, one entry per CDR3 protein. The sample yields 9,500 to 11,000 distinct CDR3 sequences, about 33% seen once. Turning to this clonotype: Its antigen is still unknown.

The receptor comes from a human donor who had recovered from COVID-19. Specimen: CD4+ T cells from blood, cultured in vitro, collected after SARS-CoV-2 vaccination. The V and J genes are TRBV27 and TRBJ2-6, with a possible D match to TRBD1 (5 bases). DNA of the CDR3: TGTGCCAGCAGATCCAGGGCACCCTCCTCTGGGGCCAACGTCCTGACTTTC. Amino acid sequence: CASRSRAPSSGANVLTF.